The present T cell receptor beta chain was sequenced within a study of blood T cells in healthy people across ages (dated by TCRdb to 2013 to 2016). Broadly, across the study: Template switching captured roughly one uniquely barcoded TCR beta cDNA molecule per two T cells in model experiments. The study measured age-related changes in TCR beta repertoire diversity using deep sequencing normalized with unique cDNA molecular identifiers. The donors were divided into four age groups: young (average approximately 17 years), middle-aged (roughly 42), aged (about 56) and long-lived (about 79). To avoid experimental bias, donors of different ages were distributed randomly across sequencing lanes. For two donors (one aged 18 to 29 and one aged 80 or older), the study analyzed two additional independent replicas of 1 million unique cDNA reads from the same blood draw. Findings and caveats that apply to the study as a whole: Conclusive comparison of naive and antigen-experienced compartments was prevented by the profiling of bulk unsorted PBMCs. Observed TCR beta diversity per million T cells fell roughly linearly with age, and a significant reduction was already apparent by age around 40. Observed TCR beta diversity correlated strongly with the percentage of naive T cells measured by flow cytometry. The long-lived group showed more naive CD4+ T cells, fewer expanded clones and increased TCR diversity than the aged group, suggesting age selection. The CMV infection status of donors was not known, potentially confounding age-related changes in expanded clonotypes. Estimates of total diversity based on one million sequenced T cells were considered lower bounds and underestimates.

Library generation was performed with 5' RACE. Reads for this sample came from an Illumina HiSeq 2500. A second PCR of roughly 7 to 11 cycles was performed with a sample-barcoded 5' primer and a J-beta primer mix. A template-switch 5' adaptor carrying 12 random nucleotides introduced a unique molecular identifier onto each TCR beta cDNA molecule. Each sample yielded at least 2.5 million CDR3-containing paired-end reads. All of the RNA was converted into first-strand cDNA using the Mint cDNA synthesis kit, with a TRBC-specific oligonucleotide serving as the primer. Following uracil-DNA glycosylase treatment, all cDNA underwent a first 18-cycle PCR with the universal primers M1SS and BC2_uni_R. Per the source publication's procedure: For normalization, 1 million high-quality reads were randomly selected from each sample, with every read carrying a distinct molecular identifier. Reads sharing molecular identifiers were discarded rather than binned into consensus sequences. MiTCR, set to a Q25 quality threshold and the strictest error-elimination algorithm, was used for CDR3 identification, clonotype clustering and error correction. A nonparametric unseen species model using Euler transformation provided a lower-bound estimate of total TCR beta diversity. TCRdb reprocessed the public reads (quality trimming at Q25 with fastp, clone calling with MiXCR) and kept in-frame beta chains. One record per CDR3 amino acid sequence lists the most common genes and DNA. Clone size and V and J calls follow TCRdb, not the original study. The sample yields about 1.6 million distinct CDR3 sequences; almost 35% were counted once. About 11% of the sample lies in the top ten.

CDR1 and CDR2, looked up from the germline V gene, are SGHRS and YFSETQ. V is shortened by 0 bases, J by 4 bases, and the region joining them spans 9 bases. There are 14 amino acids in the CDR3, from cysteine to phenylalanine inclusive. Only the CDR3 DNA stays, 42 bases, in frame from base 1. Donors were 30 to 45 systemically healthy Caucasian individuals from Russia aged about 6 to 100 years. Each donor gave about 11 milliliters of peripheral blood, drawn into EDTA-treated Vacutainer tubes. PBMCs were isolated by Ficoll-Paque density-gradient centrifugation, with at least 7 million obtained per sample. Total RNA was extracted from PBMCs with Trizol reagent, with at least 5 micrograms obtained per sample. The percentages of naive CD45RAhigh/CD27high T cells were determined by flow cytometry on a PBMC aliquot from every donor. This clonotype was seen only a few times. It lacks a known antigen. No base quality information exists; no much larger clone differs at one position.

This TCR was recovered from a woman under 40 in good health. The chain couples TRBV5-1 to TRBJ2-3, with no reliable assignment of the D segment. The sample consisted of blood. The nucleotide sequence reads as follows: TGCGCCAGCAGCTTGGGCAAGCGAGCAGATACGCAGTATTTT. This encodes CASSLGKRADTQYF.